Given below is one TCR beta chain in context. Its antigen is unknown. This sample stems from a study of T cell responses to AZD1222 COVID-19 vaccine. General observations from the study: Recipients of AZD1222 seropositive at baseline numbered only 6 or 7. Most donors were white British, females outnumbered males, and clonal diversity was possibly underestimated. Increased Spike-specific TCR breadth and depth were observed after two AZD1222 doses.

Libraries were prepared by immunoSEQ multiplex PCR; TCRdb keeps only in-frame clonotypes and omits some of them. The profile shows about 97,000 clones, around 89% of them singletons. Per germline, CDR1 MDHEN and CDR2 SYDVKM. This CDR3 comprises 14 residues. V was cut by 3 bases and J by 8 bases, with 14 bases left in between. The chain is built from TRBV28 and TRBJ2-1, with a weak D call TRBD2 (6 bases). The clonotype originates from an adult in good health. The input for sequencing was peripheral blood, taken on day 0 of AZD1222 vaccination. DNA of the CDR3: TGTGCCAGCAGTTTGATCGGGAGTTTCTATGAGCAGTTCTTC. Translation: CASSLIGSFYEQFF.